These 26 T cell receptor beta chains share one sample of origin, sequenced in a study of cytomegalovirus exposure and HLA in healthy donors. With 60 Vbeta and 13 Jbeta primers, the PCR was carried out. Repertoires were generated with immunoSEQ multiplex PCR, while TCRdb's copy carries only in-frame clones and drops some. The top ten hold 0.5% to 0.85% of the sample, which has roughly 150,000 clones, 75% to 80% seen once. Sequencing input: PBMCs. The source of these receptors is a male donor in good health and CMV-seronegative.

The J gene is TRBJ2-1, the V gene TRBV2; 11 nucleotides line up with TRBD2. The CDR3 loop spans 15 amino acids. V was pared by 10 bases and J by 3 bases, with 8 bases of the junction left unmatched. The germline CDR1 and CDR2 sequences are SNHLY and FYNNEI. The CDR3 region is CATRRLAGNYNEQFF. The CDR3 region has the DNA TGTGCCACCCGACGACTAGCGGGGAACTACAATGAGCAGTTCTTC. Full variable domain (rest looked up from reference TRBV2 and TRBJ2-1): EPEVTQTPSHQVTQMGQEVILRCVPISNHLYFYWYRQILGQKVEFLVSFYNNEISEKSEIFDDQFSVERPDGSNFTLKIRSTKLEDSAMYFCATRRLAGNYNEQFFGPGTRLTVL.

The J gene is TRBJ2-2, the V gene TRBV11-3; 14 nucleotides match TRBD2. V lost 5 bases, J lost 6 bases, and 2 bases stayed unmatched. Germline V gene lookup returns CDR1 SGHNT and CDR2 YENEEA. The CDR3 covers 15 residues. The CDR3 region is CASSPTSGRAGELFF. The CDR3, as DNA: TGTGCCAGCAGCCCGACTAGCGGGAGGGCCGGGGAGCTGTTTTTT.

The rearrangement links TRBV25-1 to TRBJ2-1; 9 positions match TRBD2. The CDR3 consists of 17 residues. CDR1 is MGHDK and CDR2 is SYGVNS in the germline V gene. Unmatched junction bases numbered 10, after V lost 6 bases and J lost 1 base. The CDR3, as DNA: TGTGCCAGCAGGGCAGGTAGCGGGAGAGGGTCCTACAATGAGCAGTTCTTC. Translation gives CASRAGSGRGSYNEQFF.

V usage is TRBV27 and J usage is TRBJ2-3, with TRBD2 matching over 13 bases. V gave up 2 bases and J gave up 6 bases; unmatched junction bases: 2. CDR3 length: 15 amino acids. Germline V CDR1 and CDR2: MNHEY, SMNVEV (reference sequence). For the CDR3, the DNA is TGTGCCAGCAGTTTAGGACTAGCGGGGGCGGATACGCAGTATTTT. Translation: CASSLGLAGADTQYF.

The J gene is TRBJ2-3, the V gene TRBV19; no firm D call. Trimming cost V 2 bases and J 1 base, with 16 bases left between them. Germline CDR1 is LNHDA and CDR2 is SQIVND (reference sequence). This CDR3 contains 17 residues. CDR3 sequence: CASSIRWMGLGTDTQYF. The CDR3 DNA follows: TGTGCCAGTAGTATAAGGTGGATGGGCCTCGGCACAGATACGCAGTATTTT.

The V gene is TRBV12-5, the J gene TRBJ1-1, with a weak D call TRBD1 (6 bases). The CDR3 runs to 13 residues. CDR1 is LGHNT, CDR2 FRNRAP, per germline. V shed 4 bases and J shed 1 base, with 7 bases lying between them. CDR3: CASGSGQNTEAFF. The CDR3 DNA reads as TGTGCTAGTGGTTCGGGACAGAACACTGAAGCTTTCTTT.

V usage is TRBV18 and J usage is TRBJ1-4; 8 nucleotides line up with TRBD1. Germline lookup yields CDR1 KGHSH and CDR2 LQKENI. Trimming took 5 bases from V and 5 from J; bases not matched to a gene: 4. The CDR3 has 14 amino acids. The CDR3 protein is CASSSTGENEKLFF. The CDR3 DNA is TGTGCCAGCTCATCGACAGGGGAAAATGAAAAACTGTTTTTT.

The chain employs TRBV7-3 and TRBJ2-1; D possibly corresponds to TRBD2 (6 bases). The germline V gene has CDR1 SGHTA and CDR2 FQGTGA. V lost 5 bases and J lost 2, with 13 bases in between. The CDR3 extends over 15 amino acids. The CDR3 here is CASSPQRAAYNEQFF. The CDR3, as DNA: TGTGCCAGCAGCCCGCAGCGGGCGGCCTACAATGAGCAGTTCTTC.

Notes on this clone: Other DNA sequences in this specimen translate into the identical CDR3. This chain uses TRBV6-5 with TRBJ1-1; the match to TRBD1 covers 10 bases. Germline CDR1 MNHEY, CDR2 SVGAGI. The CDR3 consists of 13 residues. V trimming: 6 bases; J trimming: 5 bases; junction bases outside the gene matches: 3. CDR3 nucleotide sequence: TGTGCCAGCAGGGACAGGGGGGTGACTGAAGCTTTCTTT. This gives the protein CASRDRGVTEAFF.

This clone was seen only a few times. The J gene is TRBJ1-5, the V gene TRBV6-1, with D unclear. CDR1 and CDR2 (germline): MNHNS, SASEGT. The V and J ends lost 11 bases and 0 bases respectively, with 17 bases between them. The CDR3 length is 15 residues. CDR3 region: CAGGHGGNSNQPQHF. The CDR3 DNA is TGTGCCGGAGGGCACGGAGGGAATAGCAATCAGCCCCAGCATTTT.

The V and J genes are TRBV7-3 and TRBJ2-7, with a weak D call TRBD2 (6 bases). The V gene lost 2 bases and the J gene lost 3 bases, with 8 bases spanning the gap. Germline assignment: CDR1 SGHTA and CDR2 FQGTGA. This CDR3 comprises 13 residues. CDR3 residues: CASSLSGGYEQYF. The CDR3, as DNA: TGTGCCAGCAGCTTATCCGGGGGCTACGAGCAGTACTTC. Looking up the rest from reference TRBV7-3 and TRBJ2-7 gives the full variable domain: GAGVSQTPSNKVTEKGKYVELRCDPISGHTALYWYRQSLGQGPEFLIYFQGTGAADDSGLPNDRFFAVRPEGSVSTLKIQRTERGDSAVYLCASSLSGGYEQYFGPGTRLTVT.

This chain joins TRBV7-2 and TRBJ2-2, with D uncertain. CDR3 length: 15 residues. The V gene lost 4 bases and the J gene lost 1 base, with 10 bases spanning the gap. Germline V lookup: CDR1 SGHTA, CDR2 FQGNSA. For the CDR3, the DNA is TGTGCCAGCAGCTCCTCCAAGCGGAACACCGGGGAGCTGTTTTTT. Translation: CASSSSKRNTGELFF.

V and J are TRBV27 and TRBJ2-5; TRBD2 aligns across 9 bases. In germline, CDR1 is MNHEY, CDR2 SMNVEV (reference sequence). This CDR3 spans 17 amino acids. Losses at the gene ends were 8 bases for V and 5 bases for J; bases not matched to a gene: 18. DNA of the CDR3: TGTGCCAGCGGGTTCCGGTCGGGCGGGGGGGCCCTGGAGACCCAGTACTTC. Protein product: CASGFRSGGGALETQYF.

The chain uses TRBV10-3 and TRBJ1-2; TRBD1 is a possible D gene (5 bases). Germline loops: CDR1 ENHRY, CDR2 SYGVKD. V was clipped by 4 bases and J by 8 bases, with 11 bases between them. The CDR3 is 12 residues long. CDR3 nucleotides: TGTGCCATCAGTGGACAGCTTCCCGGCTACACCTTC. This sequence encodes CAISGQLPGYTF.

V usage is TRBV7-9 and J usage is TRBJ1-1; the match to TRBD1 covers 7 bases. Germline V gene lookup returns CDR1 SEHNR and CDR2 FQNEAQ (reference sequence). The CDR3 loop spans 14 amino acids. Trimming cost V 1 base and J 6 bases; bases outside gene matches: 5. The CDR3 is CASSLGQGLAEAFF. CDR3 coding DNA: TGTGCCAGCAGCTTAGGACAGGGATTGGCTGAAGCTTTCTTT.

The V call is TRBV5-1, the J call TRBJ2-7, with a tentative D call TRBD1 (6 bases). The CDR3 runs to 16 residues. Trimming shortened V by 1 base and J by 2 bases, and 16 bases separated the two germline ends. The germline V gene has CDR1 SGHRS and CDR2 YFSETQ. The CDR3 is CASSLNPARGAYEQYF. In DNA, the CDR3 is TGCGCCAGCAGCTTGAACCCTGCCAGGGGAGCCTACGAGCAGTACTTC.

The genes are TRBV5-1 and TRBJ1-1; 9 bases map to TRBD1. The CDR3 has 14 residues. V shed 0 bases and J 10 bases; nucleotides not matched to a gene: 7. The germline CDR1 and CDR2 sequences are SGHRS and YFSETQ. DNA of the CDR3: TGCGCCAGCAGCTTGGGACAGGGGGTTGCGGGAGCTTTCTTT. This codes for CASSLGQGVAGAFF.

Of note for this clone: Mismatch with germline at one junction end may stem from a read error. V and J are TRBV5-1 and TRBJ1-6; perhaps TRBD1 as D (6 bases). The CDR3 is 16 residues long. Germline CDR1 is SGHRS and CDR2 is YFSETQ. CDR3 sequence reads: CASSYKDSSYNSPPHF. The CDR3 bases are TGCGCCAGCAGCTACAAGGACAGCTCCTATAATTCACCCCCCCACTTT.

The chain uses TRBV4-3 and TRBJ1-2, with TRBD1 matching 8 bases. Germline CDR1 is LGHNA and CDR2 is YSLEER. After removal of 1 base from V and 3 bases from J, the junction contained 7 bases not matched to a gene. The CDR3 covers 16 residues. CDR3 in amino acids: CASSQVQGAVDYGYTF. The CDR3 DNA reads as TGCGCCAGCAGCCAAGTGCAGGGGGCTGTAGACTATGGCTACACCTTC.

A remark on this clone: The conserved phenylalanine or tryptophan normally closing the CDR3 is absent here, so this likely arose from a read error. V gene TRBV4-2 combines with J gene TRBJ1-5; the D gene is possibly TRBD1 (6 bases). Looked up from germline, CDR1 is LGHNA and CDR2 is YNFKEQ. Trimming removed 1 base from V and 7 bases from J, with 11 bases in between. The CDR3 totals 14 residues. The CDR3 DNA reads TGTGCCAGCAGCCAAGTTACCCAGGGGCAGCCCCAGCATTCT. It encodes CASSQVTQGQPQHS.

This rearrangement joins TRBV5-1 to TRBJ1-5, with D perhaps matching TRBD1 (5 bases). The CDR3 has 13 residues. The germline gives CDR1 SGHRS, CDR2 YFSETQ. The germline V and J ends were trimmed by 4 bases and 7 bases, with 12 bases remaining between them. The CDR3 bases are TGCGCCAGCAGCCCGCAAACAGGACAGCCCCAGCATTTT. It encodes CASSPQTGQPQHF.

This clone has only a few counts. The chain recombines TRBV5-8 with TRBJ2-5; 12 bases line up with TRBD1. The CDR3 has 16 residues. Trimming cost V 4 bases and J 3 bases; bases outside gene matches: 7. Germline-derived CDR1 and CDR2 are SGHTS and YDEGEE. The DNA for the CDR3 is TGTGCCAGCAGCCGCTCCGGGACAGGGGGCAAAGAGACCCAGTACTTC. Amino acids: CASSRSGTGGKETQYF.

The V gene is TRBV7-6, the J gene TRBJ2-7, with D possibly being TRBD1 (5 bases). Per the germline V gene, CDR1 is SGHVS and CDR2 is FNYEAQ. Trimming cost V 5 bases and J 1 base, with 12 bases left between them. The CDR3 runs to 14 residues. The CDR3 loop is CASSPLDSSYEQYF. The DNA for the CDR3 is TGTGCCAGCAGCCCCCTCGACAGTTCCTACGAGCAGTACTTC.

The rearrangement joins TRBV19 to TRBJ2-7; 9 positions agree with TRBD1. This CDR3 is 16 amino acids long. After removal of 5 bases from V and 2 bases from J, the junction contained 10 bases not matched to a gene. The germline CDR1 and CDR2 sequences are LNHDA and SQIVND (reference sequence). CDR3 in DNA: TGTGCCAGTAGTTTCTATCAGGGACAGGGACCCTACGAGCAGTACTTC. Translating gives CASSFYQGQGPYEQYF.

This clone appeared once. The V call is TRBV20-1, the J call TRBJ1-2; D unresolved. The CDR3 loop spans 11 amino acids. With 6 bases removed from V and 7 bases from J, the gap between germline ends came to 12 bases. The germline gives CDR1 DFQATT, CDR2 SNEGSKA (reference sequence). In DNA form, the CDR3 reads TGCAGTGCCCAAGTCGGGGTTGGCTACACCTTC. Translation gives CSAQVGVGYTF.

Regarding this clone: One junction end does not reproduce the germline sequence, and a read error may be involved. This chain joins TRBV7-9 and TRBJ2-2, with TRBD1 matching 7 bases. The length of the CDR3 is 17 residues. CDR1 is SEHNR, CDR2 FQNEAQ, per germline (reference sequence). The chain's CDR3 is CSSSGDREVENTGELFF. As DNA, the CDR3 is TGTTCCAGCAGCGGAGACAGGGAAGTGGAGAACACCGGGGAGCTGTTTTTT.